This TCR beta chain originates from a study of T and B cells in COVID-19 patients. Each TRB amplification used roughly 220-550 ng of genomic DNA from blood. Multiplex PCR with BIOMED2 TRB-A/B primer pools amplified TRB rearrangements. Each CDR3 protein gets one entry after TCRdb re-called the multiplex PCR reads with MiXCR. The sample lists about 5,000 distinct CDR3 sequences, about 25% occurring once. In its sample, this clonotype ranks as medium-sized. The CDR3 length is 15 residues. The germline CDR1 and CDR2 sequences are MNHNS and SASEGT. The V and J ends lost 3 bases and 6 bases respectively, with 15 bases between them.

The chain carries TRBV6-1 and TRBJ2-1; D call uncertain. The sequencing sample was made of blood. The TCR sequence derives from a human donor with active COVID-19. CDR3 nucleotides: TGTGCCAGCAGTGACGGAAGCGTGCACGGCAATGAGCAGTTCTTC. Protein product: CASSDGSVHGNEQFF.